The rows below give T cell receptor beta chains drawn from one sample of a study of blood T cell repertoires in COVID-19. The method was immunoSEQ multiplex PCR; TCRdb's version includes in-frame clones alone and lacks a portion of them. The data show over 20,000 clones, around 89% seen once. Specimen: peripheral blood. These TCRs come from a man between 65 and 79 years old with active COVID-19. Each CDR3 is given with its conserved first and last residue. A D gene is named only where the DNA matches it firmly. Clone size is stated in some rows and not others, as once, few, many or a class when expanded.

DNA: TGTGCCAGCAGCCAAGCGGAAGGGGGCGGAAACACCATATATTTT
CDR3: CASSQAEGGGNTIYF
J: TRBJ1-3
D: TRBD1
V: TRBV4-2
size: NA

DNA: TGTGCCTGCGCAACAGGGGTGAATCAGCCCCAGCATTTT
CDR3: CACATGVNQPQHF
J: TRBJ1-5
D: TRBD1
V: TRBV30
size: once

DNA: TGTGCCAGCAGCCAAGGAGCGGGAGGTGAGGAGACCCAGTACTTC
CDR3: CASSQGAGGEETQYF
J: TRBJ2-5
D: TRBD2
V: TRBV3-1/TRBV3-2
size: NA

DNA: TGCGCCAGCAGCCTCCTAGCGGGTCTGAGCTCCTACGAGCAGTACTTC
CDR3: CASSLLAGLSSYEQYF
J: TRBJ2-7
D: TRBD2
V: TRBV5-1
size: NA

DNA: TGTGCCAGCAGCTTCTCGACAGCCCCCGGAAGGCTGTTTTTT
CDR3: CASSFSTAPGRLFF
J: TRBJ2-2
D: NA
V: TRBV11-2
size: NA

DNA: TGTGCCAGCAGCTTGGCAGCGAGTGGGACCGGGGAGCTGTTTTTT
CDR3: CASSLAASGTGELFF
J: TRBJ2-2
D: NA
V: TRBV5-4
size: NA

DNA: TGTGCCAGCAGTTATAGGCGGGGGGGGCAATATGAGCAGTTCTTC
CDR3: CASSYRRGGQYEQFF
J: TRBJ2-1
D: TRBD2
V: TRBV6-5
size: NA

DNA: TGTGCCAGCAGCTTACAGGGGGCGGAGGAGACCCAGTACTTC
CDR3: CASSLQGAEETQYF
J: TRBJ2-5
D: TRBD1
V: TRBV5-4
size: NA

DNA: TGTGCCAGTAGGTCGACAGGGACGTACGAGCAGTACTTC
CDR3: CASRSTGTYEQYF
J: TRBJ2-7
D: TRBD1
V: TRBV19
size: NA

DNA: TGCGCCAGCAGCCTCAGCTCCGGACTAGCGGGAGGGCCTGACACAGATACGCAGTATTTT
CDR3: CASSLSSGLAGGPDTDTQYF
J: TRBJ2-3
D: TRBD2
V: TRBV5-1
size: NA

DNA: TGTGCCAGCTCACCAATAAAGGGGGGGTACGAGCAGTACTTC
CDR3: CASSPIKGGYEQYF
J: TRBJ2-7
D: NA
V: TRBV18
size: NA

DNA: TGTGCCAGCAGCCGTACACCGGGACAGGGTACTAATGAAAAACTGTTTTTT
CDR3: CASSRTPGQGTNEKLFF
J: TRBJ1-4
D: TRBD1
V: TRBV7-9
size: once

DNA: TGTGCCTGGAGTCCATTCGGAGGGGGCGGCACTGAAGCTTTCTTT
CDR3: CAWSPFGGGGTEAFF
J: TRBJ1-1
D: TRBD1
V: TRBV30
size: NA

DNA: TGTGCCAGCAGCTTACTAGCGCTCTTTGCAGATACGCAGTATTTT
CDR3: CASSLLALFADTQYF
J: TRBJ2-3
D: NA
V: TRBV7-9
size: NA

DNA: TGTGCCTGCCGGGACAGGGGAGACGGGGAGCTGTTTTTT
CDR3: CACRDRGDGELFF
J: TRBJ2-2
D: TRBD1
V: TRBV19
size: NA

DNA: TGTGCCAGCAGGCTTGACAGGGACTACGAGCAGTACTTC
CDR3: CASRLDRDYEQYF
J: TRBJ2-7
D: TRBD1
V: TRBV12-3/TRBV12-4
size: NA

DNA: TGCGCCAGCAGCTCTCCTAGCCTCAATGAGCAGTTCTTC
CDR3: CASSSPSLNEQFF
J: TRBJ2-1
D: NA
V: TRBV5-1
size: NA

DNA: TGTGCCAGCTCACCACCGGCACAACAATATGGCTACACCTTC
CDR3: CASSPPAQQYGYTF
J: TRBJ1-2
D: NA
V: TRBV18
size: NA

DNA: TGCGCCAGCAGTCAATCAGCAGGGACTGGAAACACCATATATTTT
CDR3: CASSQSAGTGNTIYF
J: TRBJ1-3
D: NA
V: TRBV23-1
size: NA

DNA: TGCGCCAGCAGGAGGCAGGGGAATTCGAATGAAAAACTGTTTTTT
CDR3: CASRRQGNSNEKLFF
J: TRBJ1-4
D: NA
V: TRBV5-1
size: NA

DNA: TGTGCCTGGAGTCGCGTCAGGGGAACTGAAGCTTTCTTT
CDR3: CAWSRVRGTEAFF
J: TRBJ1-1
D: NA
V: TRBV30
size: once

DNA: TGTGCCAGCAGTGAGCCTAGTGTGGGTGAGCAGTACTTC
CDR3: CASSEPSVGEQYF
J: TRBJ2-7
D: NA
V: TRBV6-1
size: NA

DNA: TGTGCCAGCAAGATTTGGGGGGACGAGCAGTACTTC
CDR3: CASKIWGDEQYF
J: TRBJ2-7
D: NA
V: TRBV11-2
size: once

DNA: TGTGCCAGCAGCCCGACCTGGGCCAACACTGAAGCTTTCTTT
CDR3: CASSPTWANTEAFF
J: TRBJ1-1
D: NA
V: TRBV5-4
size: NA

DNA: TGTGCCAGCTATTGGACAGGTTTGGGGTCCGGGGAGCTGTTTTTT
CDR3: CASYWTGLGSGELFF
J: TRBJ2-2
D: TRBD1
V: TRBV2
size: NA

DNA: TGTGCCAGCAGTTTATATCCAGAGTGGGGCGGGGGGGCTGTGGACACCGGGGAGCTGTTTTTT
CDR3: CASSLYPEWGGGAVDTGELFF
J: TRBJ2-2
D: TRBD2
V: TRBV28
size: NA

DNA: TGTGCCAGCAGCCAAGATGTGGGGCAGGGGGCCAACGTCCTGACTTTC
CDR3: CASSQDVGQGANVLTF
J: TRBJ2-6
D: NA
V: TRBV4-2
size: NA

DNA: TGTGCCTGGAAGGAGAGTCACGGGGAGCTGTTTTTT
CDR3: CAWKESHGELFF
J: TRBJ2-2
D: NA
V: TRBV30
size: NA

DNA: TGTGCCAGCAGTCCGGGACTAGCGGGTGAGACCCAGTACTTC
CDR3: CASSPGLAGETQYF
J: TRBJ2-5
D: TRBD2
V: TRBV6-5
size: NA

DNA: TGCGCCAGCAGCCCGGACAGGGAAGAGACCCAGTACTTC
CDR3: CASSPDREETQYF
J: TRBJ2-5
D: TRBD1
V: TRBV4-1
size: few

DNA: TGTGCCAGCAGCCAAGAGAATGTTCGAGCCGCGGTTGGATCCTACAATGAGCAGTTCTTC
CDR3: CASSQENVRAAVGSYNEQFF
J: TRBJ2-1
D: NA
V: TRBV4-2
size: NA

DNA: TGTGCCAGCAGCCCTGAAGACAGGGGGGGCGAGCAGTACTTC
CDR3: CASSPEDRGGEQYF
J: TRBJ2-7
D: TRBD1
V: TRBV7-8
size: NA

DNA: TGTGCCAGCAGTTCCGGGACTAGCGGTGAGACCCAGTACTTC
CDR3: CASSSGTSGETQYF
J: TRBJ2-5
D: TRBD2
V: TRBV6-1
size: NA

DNA: TGTGCCAGCAGTTCTCTCCCCGGGACAGGTGAAACCTACGAGCAGTACTTC
CDR3: CASSSLPGTGETYEQYF
J: TRBJ2-7
D: TRBD1
V: TRBV27
size: NA

DNA: TGTGCCAGCAGTTCCCCAACTGGCGGGGCACCCTACGAGCAGTACTTC
CDR3: CASSSPTGGAPYEQYF
J: TRBJ2-7
D: NA
V: TRBV27
size: NA

DNA: TGCGCCAGCGCCACTATGACGGGCGGGGAGCTGTTTTTT
CDR3: CASATMTGGELFF
J: TRBJ2-2
D: NA
V: TRBV5-1
size: NA

DNA: TGTGCCAGTAGTATCCCGAGCGGACCCTCGTACGAGCAGTACTTC
CDR3: CASSIPSGPSYEQYF
J: TRBJ2-7
D: NA
V: TRBV19
size: NA

DNA: TGTGCCACCAGTGATCCTAGCGGGGTGAGCACAGATACGCAGTATTTT
CDR3: CATSDPSGVSTDTQYF
J: TRBJ2-3
D: TRBD2
V: TRBV24-1
size: NA

DNA: TGTGCCAGCAGTTCTCCGGCAGGGGGATATCAGCCCCAGCATTTT
CDR3: CASSSPAGGYQPQHF
J: TRBJ1-5
D: TRBD1
V: TRBV2
size: NA

DNA: TGTGCCAGCAGTTTTGGACAGACACTAAATTCACCCCTCCACTTT
CDR3: CASSFGQTLNSPLHF
J: TRBJ1-6
D: NA
V: TRBV6-5
size: NA

DNA: TGCAGCGTTGAAGAGAGGGCCTCTGAGCAGTTCTTC
CDR3: CSVEERASEQFF
J: TRBJ2-1
D: NA
V: TRBV29-1
size: once

DNA: TGTGCCAGTAGTACAAGAAGGAGGGCAGCAAGCAAGTCAACTAATGAAAAACTGTTTTTT
CDR3: CASSTRRRAASKSTNEKLFF
J: TRBJ1-4
D: NA
V: TRBV19
size: once

DNA: TGTGCCAGCAGCGTAAGATGGGCGACCGGGACTAGCTCAGAGACCCAGTACTTC
CDR3: CASSVRWATGTSSETQYF
J: TRBJ2-5
D: TRBD2
V: TRBV3-1/TRBV3-2
size: NA

DNA: TGTGCCAGCAGCCTAGCGGGGGGGCCATCAGATACGCAGTATTTT
CDR3: CASSLAGGPSDTQYF
J: TRBJ2-3
D: TRBD2
V: TRBV2
size: NA

DNA: TGTGCCAGCACCCGACTAGAGGGCGAGACCCAGTACTTC
CDR3: CASTRLEGETQYF
J: TRBJ2-5
D: NA
V: TRBV6-5
size: NA

DNA: TGTGCCAGCAGTAGACAGGGAACTCGGGCCGAGCAGTACTTC
CDR3: CASSRQGTRAEQYF
J: TRBJ2-7
D: TRBD1
V: TRBV6-5
size: NA

DNA: TGTGCCAGCAGCCCCCGGGACAGGGACACTGAAGCTTTCTTT
CDR3: CASSPRDRDTEAFF
J: TRBJ1-1
D: TRBD1
V: TRBV4-2
size: once

DNA: TGTGCCAGCTCACCACCCGTGGGTGAGGGCCCATACAATGAGCAGTTCTTC
CDR3: CASSPPVGEGPYNEQFF
J: TRBJ2-1
D: NA
V: TRBV18
size: NA

DNA: TGTGCCAGCAGTCTCCAATTTGGGGCGCTTAGCACAGATACGCAGTATTTT
CDR3: CASSLQFGALSTDTQYF
J: TRBJ2-3
D: NA
V: TRBV27
size: NA

DNA: TGTGCCAGCAGCTTCTTCAGGGGGTACACAGATACGCAGTATTTT
CDR3: CASSFFRGYTDTQYF
J: TRBJ2-3
D: TRBD1
V: TRBV7-2
size: NA

DNA: TGTGCCAGCACCCCCGGAAGAGGGGCCAGGGGCACTGAAGCTTTCTTT
CDR3: CASTPGRGARGTEAFF
J: TRBJ1-1
D: NA
V: TRBV11-2
size: NA

DNA: TGTGCCAGCAGTGAAGGGACAGGCTCGTATCAGCCCCAGCATTTT
CDR3: CASSEGTGSYQPQHF
J: TRBJ1-5
D: TRBD1
V: TRBV2
size: NA

DNA: TGTGCCAGCAGCAGTTCCGGGACAGGGGGTGAAAAACTGTTTTTT
CDR3: CASSSSGTGGEKLFF
J: TRBJ1-4
D: TRBD1
V: TRBV7-2
size: NA

DNA: TGTGCCAGCAGGTCAGAGGGCAATCAGCCCCAGCATTTT
CDR3: CASRSEGNQPQHF
J: TRBJ1-5
D: NA
V: TRBV27
size: NA

DNA: TGTGCGGGGGCAGTACAAGAGACCCAGTACTTC
CDR3: CAGAVQETQYF
J: TRBJ2-5
D: NA
V: TRBV6-5
size: NA

DNA: TGTGCCAGCAGCACTGGGACTAGCGGGGGAAACAATGAGCAGTTCTTC
CDR3: CASSTGTSGGNNEQFF
J: TRBJ2-1
D: TRBD2
V: TRBV7-3
size: NA

DNA: TGTGCCAGTAGTATCCACAGGGGGGGACACTACAATGAGCAGTTCTTC
CDR3: CASSIHRGGHYNEQFF
J: TRBJ2-1
D: NA
V: TRBV19
size: NA

DNA: TGTGCCAGCATGGAAAGGGGTGTTTATGGCTACACCTTC
CDR3: CASMERGVYGYTF
J: TRBJ1-2
D: NA
V: TRBV6-5
size: NA

DNA: TGTGCCAGCAGTACCGCGACAGGGGTGGGCGGCTACACCTTC
CDR3: CASSTATGVGGYTF
J: TRBJ1-2
D: TRBD1
V: TRBV27
size: NA